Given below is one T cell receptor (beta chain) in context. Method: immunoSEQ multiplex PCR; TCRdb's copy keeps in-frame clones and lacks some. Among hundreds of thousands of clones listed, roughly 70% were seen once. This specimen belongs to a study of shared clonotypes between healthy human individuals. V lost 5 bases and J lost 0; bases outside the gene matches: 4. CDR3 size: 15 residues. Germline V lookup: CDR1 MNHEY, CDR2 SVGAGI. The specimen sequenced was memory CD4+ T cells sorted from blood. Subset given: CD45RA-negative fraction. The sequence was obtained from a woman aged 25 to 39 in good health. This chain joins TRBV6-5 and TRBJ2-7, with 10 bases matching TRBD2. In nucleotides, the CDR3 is TGTGCCAGCAGTCCACTAGCGGGAAGCTCCTACGAGCAGTACTTC. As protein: CASSPLAGSSYEQYF.